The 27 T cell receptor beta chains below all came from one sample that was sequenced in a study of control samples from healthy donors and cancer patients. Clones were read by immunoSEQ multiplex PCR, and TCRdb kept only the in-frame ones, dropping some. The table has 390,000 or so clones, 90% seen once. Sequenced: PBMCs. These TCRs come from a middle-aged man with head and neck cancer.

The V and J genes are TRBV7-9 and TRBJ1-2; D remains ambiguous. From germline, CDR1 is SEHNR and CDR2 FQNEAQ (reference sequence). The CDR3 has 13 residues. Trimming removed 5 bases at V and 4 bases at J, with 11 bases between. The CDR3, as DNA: TGTGCCAGCAGCCCACGAGGAGGCTATGGCTACACCTTC. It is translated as CASSPRGGYGYTF.

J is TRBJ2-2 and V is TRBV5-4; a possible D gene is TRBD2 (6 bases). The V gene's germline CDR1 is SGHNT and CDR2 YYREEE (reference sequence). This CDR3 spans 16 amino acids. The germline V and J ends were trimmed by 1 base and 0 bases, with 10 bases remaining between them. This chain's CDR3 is CASSLKWGANTGELFF. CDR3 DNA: TGTGCCAGCAGCTTGAAATGGGGGGCGAACACCGGGGAGCTGTTTTTT.

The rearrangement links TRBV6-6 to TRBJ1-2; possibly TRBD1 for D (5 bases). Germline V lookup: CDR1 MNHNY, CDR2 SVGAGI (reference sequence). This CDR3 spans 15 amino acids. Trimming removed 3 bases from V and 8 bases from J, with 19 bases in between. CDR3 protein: CASSYSGQQGGGYTF. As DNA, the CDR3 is TGTGCCAGCAGTTATTCGGGGCAGCAGGGCGGGGGCTACACCTTC.

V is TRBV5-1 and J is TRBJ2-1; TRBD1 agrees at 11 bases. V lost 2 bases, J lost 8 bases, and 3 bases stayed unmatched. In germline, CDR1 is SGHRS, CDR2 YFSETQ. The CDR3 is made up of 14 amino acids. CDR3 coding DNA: TGCGCCAGCAGCTTTGGACAGGGGGCGGATGAGCAGTTCTTC. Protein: CASSFGQGADEQFF.

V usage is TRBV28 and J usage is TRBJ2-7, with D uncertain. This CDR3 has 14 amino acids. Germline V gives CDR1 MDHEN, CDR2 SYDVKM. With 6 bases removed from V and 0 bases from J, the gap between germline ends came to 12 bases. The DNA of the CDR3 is TGTGCCAGCAGAATTGCCCTAAGCTCCTACGAGCAGTACTTC. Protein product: CASRIALSSYEQYF.

The DNA of the CDR3 is TGTGCCAGCAGCCAGGAAGGGACAGCGAGATACTATGGCTACACCTTC. Protein: CASSQEGTARYYGYTF. The chain combines TRBV4-2 with TRBJ1-2, with TRBD1 matching over 7 bases. Per germline, CDR1 LGHNA and CDR2 YNFKEQ. The CDR3 is 16 amino acids. V shed 3 bases and J 3 bases; nucleotides not matched to a gene: 10.

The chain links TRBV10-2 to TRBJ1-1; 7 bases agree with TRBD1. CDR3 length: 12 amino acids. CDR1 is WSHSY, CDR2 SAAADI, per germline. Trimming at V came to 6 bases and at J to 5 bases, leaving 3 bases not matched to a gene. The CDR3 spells CASRTGLTEAFF. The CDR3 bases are TGCGCCAGCAGGACAGGGTTAACTGAAGCTTTCTTT.

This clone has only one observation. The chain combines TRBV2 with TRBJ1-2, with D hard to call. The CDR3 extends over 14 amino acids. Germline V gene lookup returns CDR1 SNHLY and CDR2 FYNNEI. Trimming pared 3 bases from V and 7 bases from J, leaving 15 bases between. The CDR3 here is CASSDEGGISGYTF. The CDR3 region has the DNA TGTGCCAGCAGTGATGAGGGAGGTATTTCTGGCTACACCTTC. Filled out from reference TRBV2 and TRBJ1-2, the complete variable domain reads EPEVTQTPSHQVTQMGQEVILRCVPISNHLYFYWYRQILGQKVEFLVSFYNNEISEKSEIFDDQFSVERPDGSNFTLKIRSTKLEDSAMYFCASSDEGGISGYTFGSGTRLTVV.

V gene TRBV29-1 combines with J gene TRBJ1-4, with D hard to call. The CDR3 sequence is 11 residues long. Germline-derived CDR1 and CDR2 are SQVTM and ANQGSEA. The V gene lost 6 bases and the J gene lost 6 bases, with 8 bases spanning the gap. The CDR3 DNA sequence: TGCAGCGTGATGGCCGATGAAAAACTGTTTTTT. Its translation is CSVMADEKLFF.

CDR3 nucleotide sequence: TGCGCCAGCAGCTACCATCGGGGCAGGGCGAACACTGAAGCTTTCTTT. Protein product: CASSYHRGRANTEAFF. This rearrangement joins TRBV5-1 to TRBJ1-1; the D gene is possibly TRBD1 (5 bases). The CDR3 is 16 amino acids. In germline, CDR1 is SGHRS, CDR2 YFSETQ. V was cut by 3 bases and J by 1 base, with 16 bases left in between.

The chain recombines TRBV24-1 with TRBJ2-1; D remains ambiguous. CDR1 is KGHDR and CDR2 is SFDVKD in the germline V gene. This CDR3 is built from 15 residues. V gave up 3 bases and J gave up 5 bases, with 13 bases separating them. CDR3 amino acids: CATSDPSGIHNEQFF. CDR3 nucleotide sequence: TGTGCCACCAGTGATCCCTCTGGGATCCACAATGAGCAGTTCTTC.

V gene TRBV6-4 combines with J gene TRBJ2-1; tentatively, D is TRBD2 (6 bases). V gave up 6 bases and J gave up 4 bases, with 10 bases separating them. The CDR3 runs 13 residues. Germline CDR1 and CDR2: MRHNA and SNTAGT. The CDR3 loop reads CASSAGTYNEQFF. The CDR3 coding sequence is TGTGCCAGCAGCGCCGGGACTTACAATGAGCAGTTCTTC.

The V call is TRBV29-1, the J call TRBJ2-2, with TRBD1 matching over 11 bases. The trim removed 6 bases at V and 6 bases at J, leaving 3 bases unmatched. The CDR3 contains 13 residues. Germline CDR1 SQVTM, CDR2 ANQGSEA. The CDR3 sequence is CSVWTGGPGELFF. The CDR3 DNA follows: TGCAGCGTGTGGACAGGGGGCCCCGGGGAGCTGTTTTTT.

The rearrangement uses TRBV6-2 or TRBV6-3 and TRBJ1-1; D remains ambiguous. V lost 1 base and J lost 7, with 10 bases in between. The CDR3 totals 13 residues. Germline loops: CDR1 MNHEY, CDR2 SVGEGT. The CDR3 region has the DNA TGTGCCAGCAGTTACTGGGAATCTGGTGAAGCTTTCTTT. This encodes CASSYWESGEAFF.

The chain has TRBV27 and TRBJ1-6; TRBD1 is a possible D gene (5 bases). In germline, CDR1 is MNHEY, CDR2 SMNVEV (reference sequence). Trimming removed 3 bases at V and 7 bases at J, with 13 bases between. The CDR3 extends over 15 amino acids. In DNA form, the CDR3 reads TGTGCCAGCAGTTTTAACGGCAGGGCCAATTCACCCCTCCACTTT. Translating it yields CASSFNGRANSPLHF.

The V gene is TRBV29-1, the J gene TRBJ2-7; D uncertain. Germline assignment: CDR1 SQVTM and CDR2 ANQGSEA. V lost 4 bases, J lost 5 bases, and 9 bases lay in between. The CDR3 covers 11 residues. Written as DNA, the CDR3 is TGCAGCGTTGGGGCTGCTCACGAGCAGTACTTC. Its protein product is CSVGAAHEQYF.

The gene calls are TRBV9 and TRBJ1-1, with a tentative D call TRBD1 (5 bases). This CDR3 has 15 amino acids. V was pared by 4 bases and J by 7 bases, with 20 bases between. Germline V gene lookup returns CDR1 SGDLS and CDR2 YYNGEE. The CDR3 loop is CASSRGGAGDDEAFF. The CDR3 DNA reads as TGTGCCAGCAGCCGTGGTGGGGCGGGGGACGATGAAGCTTTCTTT.

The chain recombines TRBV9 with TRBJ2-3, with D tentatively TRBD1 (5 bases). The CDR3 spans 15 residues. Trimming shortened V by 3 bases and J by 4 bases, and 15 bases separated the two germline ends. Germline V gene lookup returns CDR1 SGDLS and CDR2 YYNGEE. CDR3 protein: CASSAFKGAADTQYF. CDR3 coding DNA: TGTGCCAGCAGCGCATTCAAAGGGGCCGCAGATACGCAGTATTTT.

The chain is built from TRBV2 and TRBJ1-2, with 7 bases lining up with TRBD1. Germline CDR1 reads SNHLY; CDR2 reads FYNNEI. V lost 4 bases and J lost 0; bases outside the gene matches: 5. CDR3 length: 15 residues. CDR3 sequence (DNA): TGTGCCAGCAGTGTGGGACAGTTAGCTAACTATGGCTACACCTTC. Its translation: CASSVGQLANYGYTF.

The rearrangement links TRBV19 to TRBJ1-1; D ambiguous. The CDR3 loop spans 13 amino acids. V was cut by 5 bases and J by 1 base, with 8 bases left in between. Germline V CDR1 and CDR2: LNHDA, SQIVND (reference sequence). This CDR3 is CASSATTNTEAFF. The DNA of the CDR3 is TGTGCCAGTAGTGCTACAACGAACACTGAAGCTTTCTTT.

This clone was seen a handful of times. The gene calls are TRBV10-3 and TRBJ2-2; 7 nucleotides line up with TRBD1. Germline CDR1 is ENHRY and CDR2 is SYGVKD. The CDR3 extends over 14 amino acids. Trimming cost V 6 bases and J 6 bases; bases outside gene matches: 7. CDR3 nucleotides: TGTGCCATCAGCAGGGACAGCGCGGCCGGGGAGCTGTTTTTT. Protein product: CAISRDSAAGELFF.

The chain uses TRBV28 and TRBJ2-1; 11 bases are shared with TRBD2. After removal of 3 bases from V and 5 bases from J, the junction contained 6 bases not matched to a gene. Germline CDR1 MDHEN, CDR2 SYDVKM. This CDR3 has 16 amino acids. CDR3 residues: CASSFFSSGRNNEQFF. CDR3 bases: TGTGCCAGCAGTTTTTTTTCTAGCGGGAGGAACAATGAGCAGTTCTTC.

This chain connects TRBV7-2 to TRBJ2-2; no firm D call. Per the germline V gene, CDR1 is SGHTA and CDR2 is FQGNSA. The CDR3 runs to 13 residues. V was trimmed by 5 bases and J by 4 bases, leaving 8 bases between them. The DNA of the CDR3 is TGTGCCAGCAGCATACAGCCCACCGGGGAGCTGTTTTTT. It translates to CASSIQPTGELFF.

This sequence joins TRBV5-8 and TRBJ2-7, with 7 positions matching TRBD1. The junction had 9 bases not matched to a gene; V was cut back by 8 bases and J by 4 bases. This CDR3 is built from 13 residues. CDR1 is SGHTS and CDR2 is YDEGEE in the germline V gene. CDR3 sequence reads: CASIKQGRYEQYF. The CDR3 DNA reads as TGTGCCAGTATCAAACAGGGGAGATACGAGCAGTACTTC.

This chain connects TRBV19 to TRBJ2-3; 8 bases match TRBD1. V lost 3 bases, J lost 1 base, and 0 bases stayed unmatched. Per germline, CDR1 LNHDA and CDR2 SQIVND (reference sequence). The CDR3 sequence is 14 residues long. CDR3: CASSMDRGTDTQYF. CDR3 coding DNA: TGTGCCAGTAGTATGGACAGGGGCACAGATACGCAGTATTTT.

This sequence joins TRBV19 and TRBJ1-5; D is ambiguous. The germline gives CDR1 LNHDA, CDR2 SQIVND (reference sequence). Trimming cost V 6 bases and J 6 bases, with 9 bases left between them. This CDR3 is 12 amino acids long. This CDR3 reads CASSPVGQPQHF. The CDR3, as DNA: TGTGCCAGTAGCCCGGTAGGTCAGCCCCAGCATTTT.

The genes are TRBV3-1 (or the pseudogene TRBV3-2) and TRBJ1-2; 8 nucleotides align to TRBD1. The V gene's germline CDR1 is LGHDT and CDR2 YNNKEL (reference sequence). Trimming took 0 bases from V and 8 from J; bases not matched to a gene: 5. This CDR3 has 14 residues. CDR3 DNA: TGTGCCAGCAGCCAAGACGGACAGGGAGGCGGCTACACCTTC. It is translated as CASSQDGQGGGYTF.